Below, 19 T cell receptor beta chains from the same sample are listed, as sequenced in a study of lymphopenia after photon versus proton radiotherapy. TCRdb keeps only in-frame clones here, not all; method: immunoSEQ multiplex PCR. The sample consists of roughly 30,000 clones, 90% of them appearing once. Sequenced material: peripheral blood, taken from a patient treated with photon-based radiotherapy. These receptors all come from a woman aged 45-65 years with pancreatic cancer.

This chain joins TRBV29-1 and TRBJ2-1; 10 bases align to TRBD2. Per the germline V gene, CDR1 is SQVTM and CDR2 is ANQGSEA. The CDR3 runs 13 residues. J gave up 6 bases and V 4 bases, and 3 bases lay outside the gene matches. The CDR3 DNA reads TGCAGCGTTGGACGGACTAGCGGCAATGAGCAGTTCTTC. Translating gives CSVGRTSGNEQFF.

V gene TRBV13 combines with J gene TRBJ2-7; 15 positions agree with TRBD2. J lost 7 bases, V lost 4 bases, and 8 bases had no gene match. From germline, CDR1 is PRHDT and CDR2 FYEKMQ (reference sequence). The CDR3 covers 16 residues. The CDR3 DNA is TGTGCCAGCAGCTCAGGACTAGCGGGAGGGCCGTGGGAGCAGTACTTC. Protein: CASSSGLAGGPWEQYF.

By sample share, this clone is medium-sized. Other DNA sequences of this sample code for an identical CDR3. The V gene is TRBV28, the J gene TRBJ1-3; no definite D call. Trimming pared 3 bases from V and 2 bases from J, leaving 8 bases between. CDR3 size: 14 residues. CDR1 and CDR2 (germline): MDHEN, SYDVKM. DNA for the CDR3: TGTGCCAGCAGTTTGTCGAGGGCTGGAAACACCATATATTTT. Translation gives CASSLSRAGNTIYF.

This chain connects TRBV19 to TRBJ1-5, with no clear D. The CDR3 consists of 14 residues. V dropped 1 base and J dropped 0 bases, with 4 bases sitting between them. Germline CDR1 and CDR2: LNHDA and SQIVND (reference sequence). This CDR3 is CASSIADSNQPQHF. CDR3 nucleotide sequence: TGTGCCAGTAGTATAGCCGATAGCAATCAGCCCCAGCATTTT.

The rearrangement links TRBV6-5 to TRBJ2-7; 8 nucleotides agree with TRBD1. Unmatched junction bases numbered 14, after V lost 8 bases and J lost 5 bases. CDR3 length equals 15 residues. From germline, CDR1 is MNHEY and CDR2 SVGAGI. CDR3 DNA: TGTGCCAGCGGGTGGATGTACAGGGGGGACCACGAGCAGTACTTC. Its protein is CASGWMYRGDHEQYF.

The chain combines TRBV14 with TRBJ2-1; D ambiguous. From germline, CDR1 is SGHDN and CDR2 FVKESK. V gave up 5 bases and J gave up 0 bases, with 11 bases separating them. This CDR3 region has 15 residues. CDR3: CASSSVLDSYNEQFF. The CDR3 bases are TGTGCCAGCAGCTCCGTCCTAGACTCCTACAATGAGCAGTTCTTC.

The gene calls are TRBV2 and TRBJ2-1, with 8 bases identical to TRBD2. The CDR3 extends over 16 amino acids. The V gene end was trimmed by 6 bases and the J gene end by 4 bases; junction bases not matched to a gene: 11. CDR1 is SNHLY, CDR2 FYNNEI, per germline. The CDR3 region is CASSLELAGSYNEQFF. The CDR3 region has the DNA TGTGCCAGCAGCTTAGAGTTAGCGGGATCGTACAATGAGCAGTTCTTC.

The V call is TRBV5-6, the J call TRBJ1-2, with D hard to call. Germline CDR1 and CDR2: SGHDT and YYEEEE. The CDR3 spans 17 residues. V gave up 4 bases and J gave up 0 bases, with 19 bases separating them. CDR3: CASSVGRAGRPNYGYTF. The CDR3 DNA reads as TGTGCCAGCAGCGTTGGCCGGGCCGGACGCCCTAACTATGGCTACACCTTC.

The chain carries TRBV5-1 and TRBJ2-5, with D perhaps matching TRBD1 or TRBD2 (6 bases each). V shed 2 bases and J shed 2 bases, with 10 bases lying between them. The germline V gene encodes CDR1 SGHRS and CDR2 YFSETQ. This CDR3 region has 14 residues. CDR3: CASSFGGTQETQYF. For the CDR3, the DNA is TGCGCCAGCAGCTTCGGCGGGACACAAGAGACCCAGTACTTC.

The CDR3, as DNA: TGTGCCAGCAGCGCGACCTCGGGACAGGGCAATCAGTATTTT. Translation gives CASSATSGQGNQYF. The chain uses TRBV9 and TRBJ2-3; 9 bases are shared with TRBD1. V shed 3 bases, J shed 12 bases, and the junction held 11 bases outside the gene matches. CDR1 and CDR2 from the germline V gene are SGDLS and YYNGEE. The CDR3 sequence is 14 residues long.

This chain uses TRBV11-2 with TRBJ2-3; 7 bases fit TRBD2. Trimming took 5 bases from V and 1 from J; bases not matched to a gene: 3. This CDR3 has 14 residues. The germline CDR1 and CDR2 sequences are SGHAT and FQNNGV. The CDR3 spells CASSPGLGTDTQYF. CDR3 sequence (DNA): TGTGCCAGCAGCCCCGGACTAGGCACAGATACGCAGTATTTT.

This chain connects TRBV19 to TRBJ2-3; 8 bases agree with TRBD2. J was trimmed by 2 bases and V by 3 bases; bases with no gene match: 7. The CDR3 loop spans 16 amino acids. CDR1 LNHDA and CDR2 SQIVND come from the germline V gene (reference sequence). The CDR3 here is CASSIWASGSTDTQYF. DNA of the CDR3: TGTGCCAGTAGTATCTGGGCTAGCGGGTCCACAGATACGCAGTATTTT.

This chain links TRBV27 with TRBJ2-1; perhaps D is TRBD1 or TRBD2 (6 bases each). CDR1 and CDR2 from the germline V gene are MNHEY and SMNVEV (reference sequence). The germline V and J ends were trimmed by 7 bases and 6 bases, with 16 bases remaining between them. This CDR3 is 14 amino acids long. CDR3 coding DNA: TGTGCCAGCATGGCGGACGGAGGGGGCAATGAGCAGTTCTTC. Residues: CASMADGGGNEQFF.

V gene TRBV4-1 combines with J gene TRBJ1-5; a weak D match, TRBD1 (6 bases). This CDR3 contains 15 residues. V was cut by 1 base and J by 5 bases, with 12 bases left in between. Looked up from germline, CDR1 is MGHRA and CDR2 is YSYEKL. The CDR3 region is CASSQAGRGDQPQHF. CDR3 coding DNA: TGCGCCAGCAGCCAAGCGGGGAGGGGGGATCAGCCCCAGCATTTT.

This CDR3 reads CASKGAGANVLTF. As DNA, the CDR3 is TGTGCCAGTAAGGGAGCTGGGGCCAACGTCCTGACTTTC. The chain joins TRBV19 to TRBJ2-6; TRBD2 is a possible D gene (5 bases). This CDR3 comprises 13 residues. The germline V gene has CDR1 LNHDA and CDR2 SQIVND (reference sequence). Trimming left V 7 bases short and J 2 bases short, with 6 bases between.

This clone occurred once. V usage is TRBV6-4 and J usage is TRBJ2-1; the match to TRBD1 covers 7 bases. The junction had 11 bases not matched to a gene; V was cut back by 5 bases and J by 7 bases. There are 15 residues in the CDR3. Germline CDR1 MRHNA, CDR2 SNTAGT. The CDR3 DNA sequence: TGTGCCAGCAGTAAATTTCAGGGGGTGGAGAATGAGCAGTTCTTC. Protein: CASSKFQGVENEQFF.

This clone was observed a handful of times. The chain is built from TRBV27 and TRBJ2-7; D not resolved. The V end lost 4 bases, the J end lost 0 bases, and 13 bases lay between the germline ends. The CDR3 sequence is 15 residues long. CDR1 is MNHEY, CDR2 SMNVEV, per germline (reference sequence). CDR3 nucleotides: TGTGCCAGCAGTTCCGAAGGGCGGAGCTCCTACGAGCAGTACTTC. It encodes CASSSEGRSSYEQYF.

This clone was counted between two and nine times. V gene TRBV6-4 combines with J gene TRBJ2-7; 9 bases map to TRBD2. CDR3 length: 15 residues. The ends lost 4 bases at V and 4 bases at J; junction bases unmatched: 8. Germline lookup yields CDR1 MRHNA and CDR2 SNTAGT. This CDR3 reads CASSARRTSAYEQYF. DNA of the CDR3: TGTGCCAGCAGTGCCAGGCGGACTAGCGCTTACGAGCAGTACTTC.

This clone was counted a few times. This chain uses TRBV10-1 with TRBJ2-2, with a weak D call TRBD1 (5 bases). The CDR3 has 14 amino acids. V was shortened by 2 bases and J by 1 base, with 5 bases between the two germline ends. Germline-derived CDR1 and CDR2 are WNHNN and SYGVQD (reference sequence). DNA for the CDR3: TGCGCCAGCAGTGAGGACAGGAACACCGGGGAGCTGTTTTTT. This encodes CASSEDRNTGELFF.